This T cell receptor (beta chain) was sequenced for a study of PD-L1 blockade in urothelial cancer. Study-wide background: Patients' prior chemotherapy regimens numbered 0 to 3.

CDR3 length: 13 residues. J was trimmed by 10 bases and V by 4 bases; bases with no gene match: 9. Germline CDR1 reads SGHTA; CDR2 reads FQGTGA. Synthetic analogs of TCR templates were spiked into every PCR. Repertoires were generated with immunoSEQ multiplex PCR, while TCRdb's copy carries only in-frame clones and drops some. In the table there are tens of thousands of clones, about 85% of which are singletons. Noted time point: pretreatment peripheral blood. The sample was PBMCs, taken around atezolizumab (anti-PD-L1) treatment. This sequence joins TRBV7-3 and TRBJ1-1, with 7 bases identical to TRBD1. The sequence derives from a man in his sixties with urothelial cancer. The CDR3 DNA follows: TGTGCCAGCAGCTATATGGTAGGGGGCAGAGCTTTCTTT. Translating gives CASSYMVGGRAFF.